A selection of T cell receptor beta chains follows, all from one sample in a study of OX40 agonist ivuxolimab in advanced cancers. Sequencing was performed with immunoSEQ multiplex PCR; in TCRdb, only in-frame clones are kept and a portion is missing. The sample has 35,000 to 55,000 clones; around 94% are singletons. The sample in question was CD4+ or CD8+ T cells sorted from blood, obtained in a trial of the OX40 agonist ivuxolimab. The receptors here all came from an adult with an advanced solid tumor such as melanoma, head and neck, liver or kidney cancer. The CDR3 runs from the conserved cysteine through the conserved F or W. The order of the fields is J gene, D gene, clone size, V gene, CDR3 protein, CDR3 DNA. A D gene is named only where the DNA matches it firmly. Some rows have no size entry. The others give once, few or many, or a class for an expanded clone.

>TRBJ1-2|TRBD1|-|TRBV9
CASSASQIRTGDYGYTF
TGTGCCAGCAGCGCGTCCCAGATTCGGACAGGGGACTATGGCTACACCTTC
>TRBJ1-1|TRBD1|once|TRBV27
CATRDRGLNTEAFF
TGTGCCACCAGAGACAGGGGGCTGAACACTGAAGCTTTCTTT
>TRBJ1-2|-|-|TRBV29-1
CSVEGNVGHGYTF
TGCAGCGTTGAAGGGAACGTAGGGCATGGCTACACCTTC
>TRBJ1-2|TRBD1|-|TRBV29-1
CSAKGQAPSVGYTF
TGCAGTGCTAAAGGACAGGCTCCTTCCGTGGGCTACACCTTC
>TRBJ2-3|-|-|TRBV5-6
CASSRHRDWSPSTQYF
TGTGCCAGCAGCCGTCACCGGGACTGGAGTCCCAGTACGCAGTATTTT
>TRBJ1-3|-|-|TRBV7-2
CASSGTGPGNTIYF
TGTGCCAGCAGCGGCACAGGGCCTGGAAACACCATATATTTT
>TRBJ2-7|TRBD2|-|TRBV9
CASSVSGGRAYEQYF
TGTGCCAGCAGCGTAAGCGGCGGGAGGGCCTACGAGCAGTACTTC
>TRBJ2-7|-|-|TRBV7-2
CASSLTALAPYYEQYF
TGTGCCAGCAGCTTAACCGCTCTGGCCCCATACTACGAGCAGTACTTC
>TRBJ2-3|TRBD2|-|TRBV9
CASSVELAGVNTQYF
TGTGCCAGCAGCGTAGAGCTAGCGGGAGTGAATACGCAGTATTTT
>TRBJ2-7|-|-|TRBV4-1
CASKSDSSYEQYF
TGCGCCAGCAAGTCGGACAGCTCCTACGAGCAGTACTTC
>TRBJ2-3|-|-|TRBV10-1
CASSESQHGPRGDTQYF
TGCGCCAGCAGTGAGTCCCAGCACGGGCCAAGGGGAGATACGCAGTATTTT
>TRBJ1-1|TRBD1|-|TRBV19
CASSTRDRGSSTEAFF
TGTGCCAGTAGTACCCGGGACAGGGGGTCGAGTACTGAAGCTTTCTTT
>TRBJ2-7|-|-|TRBV27
CASSPPESSYEQYF
TGTGCCAGCAGCCCCCCGGAAAGCTCCTACGAGCAGTACTTC
>TRBJ2-7|-|-|TRBV11-2
CASSLGPRGKDEQYF
TGTGCCAGCAGCTTAGGACCCAGGGGTAAGGACGAGCAGTACTTC
>TRBJ2-3|-|-|TRBV7-9
CASSSSRVSEDTQYF
TGTGCCAGCAGCTCCTCCAGGGTCTCCGAAGATACGCAGTATTTT
>TRBJ2-3|-|-|TRBV5-6
CASSLRANTDTQYF
TGTGCCAGCAGCTTGCGAGCGAACACAGATACGCAGTATTTT
>TRBJ2-3|-|-|TRBV7-9
CASSLGLSTDTQYF
TGTGCCAGCAGCCTCGGCCTAAGCACAGATACGCAGTATTTT
>TRBJ2-5|-|-|TRBV6-1
CASSEGSSGETQYF
TGTGCCAGCAGTGAAGGGAGTTCTGGAGAGACCCAGTACTTC
>TRBJ2-7|TRBD2|-|TRBV28
CASSFGLAGGALGGEQYF
TGTGCCAGCAGTTTTGGACTAGCGGGAGGCGCTCTAGGGGGTGAGCAGTACTTC
>TRBJ2-3|-|-|TRBV9
CASSVGADTQYF
TGTGCCAGCAGCGTAGGTGCGGATACGCAGTATTTT
>TRBJ2-3|-|-|TRBV27
CASSLSGTTRPDTQYF
TGTGCCAGCAGTTTATCTGGCACTACGCGCCCAGATACGCAGTATTTT
>TRBJ2-7|TRBD2|-|TRBV28
CASSFLGRGDEQYF
TGTGCCAGCAGTTTCCTTGGGAGGGGAGACGAGCAGTACTTC
>TRBJ1-2|TRBD1|-|TRBV7-9
CASSSGTGDDTF
TGTGCCAGCAGCTCCGGGACAGGGGACGACACCTTC
>TRBJ2-3|-|-|TRBV4-3
CASSPSPLDRLTDTQYF
TGCGCCAGCAGCCCGTCCCCCCTAGACCGTCTCACAGATACGCAGTATTTT
>TRBJ2-3|TRBD2|-|TRBV11-2
CASSSTSGISPGTDTQYF
TGTGCCAGCAGCTCGACTAGCGGTATTAGTCCGGGCACAGATACGCAGTATTTT
>TRBJ1-1|TRBD1|-|TRBV10-2
CASSAGQGDTEAFF
TGCGCCAGCAGTGCGGGACAGGGGGACACTGAAGCTTTCTTT
>TRBJ1-4|TRBD1|-|TRBV6-5
CASSSVGTGGNEKLFF
TGTGCCAGCAGTTCAGTGGGGACAGGGGGAAATGAAAAACTGTTTTTT
>TRBJ2-3|TRBD2|-|TRBV10-3
CAISDTSVEADTQYF
TGTGCCATCAGTGATACTAGCGTTGAAGCGGATACGCAGTATTTT
>TRBJ2-5|-|few|TRBV27
CASRRAGTQYF
TGTGCCAGCAGACGTGCTGGGACCCAGTACTTC